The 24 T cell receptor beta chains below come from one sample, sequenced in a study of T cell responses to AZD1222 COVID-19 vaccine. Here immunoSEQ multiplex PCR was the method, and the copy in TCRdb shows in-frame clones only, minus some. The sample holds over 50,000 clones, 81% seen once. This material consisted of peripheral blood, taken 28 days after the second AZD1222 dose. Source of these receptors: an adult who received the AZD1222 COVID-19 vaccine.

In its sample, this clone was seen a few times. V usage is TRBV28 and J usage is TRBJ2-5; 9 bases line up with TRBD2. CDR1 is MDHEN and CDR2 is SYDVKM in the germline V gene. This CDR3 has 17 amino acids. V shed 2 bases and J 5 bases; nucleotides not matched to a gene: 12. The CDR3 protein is CASSLGNVAGDEETQYF. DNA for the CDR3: TGTGCCAGCAGTTTAGGAAACGTAGCGGGAGACGAGGAGACCCAGTACTTC.

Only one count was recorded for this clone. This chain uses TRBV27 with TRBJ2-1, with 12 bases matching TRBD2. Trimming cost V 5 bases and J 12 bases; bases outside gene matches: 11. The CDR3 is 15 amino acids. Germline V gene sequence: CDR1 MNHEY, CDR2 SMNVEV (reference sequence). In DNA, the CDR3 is TGTGCCAGCAGTCAGAGGTCCGGACTAGCGGGAATGCAGTTCTTC. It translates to CASSQRSGLAGMQFF.

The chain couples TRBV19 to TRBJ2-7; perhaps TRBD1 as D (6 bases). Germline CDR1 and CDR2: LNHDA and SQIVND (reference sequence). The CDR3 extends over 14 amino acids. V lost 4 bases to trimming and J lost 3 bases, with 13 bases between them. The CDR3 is CASSTFGTHYEQYF. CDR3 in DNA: TGTGCCAGTAGTACCTTCGGGACACACTACGAGCAGTACTTC.

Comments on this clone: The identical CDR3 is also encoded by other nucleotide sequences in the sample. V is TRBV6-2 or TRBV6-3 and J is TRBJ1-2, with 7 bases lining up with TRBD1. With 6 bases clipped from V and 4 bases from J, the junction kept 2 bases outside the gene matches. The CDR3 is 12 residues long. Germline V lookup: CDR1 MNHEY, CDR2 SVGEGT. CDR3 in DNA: TGTGCCAGCAGCCGGGACAGCTATGGCTACACCTTC. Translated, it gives CASSRDSYGYTF.

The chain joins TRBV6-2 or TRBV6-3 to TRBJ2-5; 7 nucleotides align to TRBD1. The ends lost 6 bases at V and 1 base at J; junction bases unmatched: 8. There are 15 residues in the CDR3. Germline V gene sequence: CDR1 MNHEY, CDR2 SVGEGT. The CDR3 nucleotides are TGTGCCAGCAGCAGACCGGGACAGCCCCAAGAGACCCAGTACTTC. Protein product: CASSRPGQPQETQYF.

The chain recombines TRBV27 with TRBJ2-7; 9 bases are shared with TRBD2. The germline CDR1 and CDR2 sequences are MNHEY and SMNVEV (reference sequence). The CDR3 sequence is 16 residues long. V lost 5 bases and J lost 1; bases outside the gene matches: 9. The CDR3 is CASSLRTSAVSYEQYF. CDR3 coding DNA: TGTGCCAGCAGTCTCCGGACTAGCGCTGTATCCTACGAGCAGTACTTC.

Written as DNA, the CDR3 is TGTGCCAGAAGCCACCTTATACTCGGGACAGGCGAGTATAGCAATCAGCCCCAGCATTTT. Protein product: CARSHLILGTGEYSNQPQHF. This chain uses TRBV5-3 with TRBJ1-5; 8 bases align to TRBD1. TRBV5-3 is designated an ORF whose function remains uncertain. V was pared by 4 bases and J by 0 bases, with 18 bases of the junction left unmatched. There are 20 residues in the CDR3.

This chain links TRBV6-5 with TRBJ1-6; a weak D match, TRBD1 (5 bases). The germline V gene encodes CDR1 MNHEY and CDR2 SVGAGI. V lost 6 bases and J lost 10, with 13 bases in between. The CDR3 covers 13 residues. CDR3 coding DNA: TGTGCCAGCAGGCCCGGGACGGGGTCACCCCTCCACTTT. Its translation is CASRPGTGSPLHF.

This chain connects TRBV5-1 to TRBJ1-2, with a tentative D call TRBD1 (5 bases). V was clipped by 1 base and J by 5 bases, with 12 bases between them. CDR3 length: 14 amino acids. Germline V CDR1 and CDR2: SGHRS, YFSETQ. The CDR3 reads CASSLSLGVYGYTF. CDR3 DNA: TGCGCCAGCAGCTTGAGCTTGGGGGTATATGGCTACACCTTC.

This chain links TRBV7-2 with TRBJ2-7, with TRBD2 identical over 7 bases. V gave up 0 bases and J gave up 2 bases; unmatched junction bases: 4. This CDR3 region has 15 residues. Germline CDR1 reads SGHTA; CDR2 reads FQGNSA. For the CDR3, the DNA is TGTGCCAGCAGCTTAGCGGCGGGAGTCCCCTACGAGCAGTACTTC. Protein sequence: CASSLAAGVPYEQYF.

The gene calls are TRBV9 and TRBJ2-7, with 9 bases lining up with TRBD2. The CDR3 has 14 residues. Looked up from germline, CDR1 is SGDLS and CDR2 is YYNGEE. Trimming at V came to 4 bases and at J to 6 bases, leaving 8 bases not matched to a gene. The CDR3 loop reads CASSPRLAVGEQYF. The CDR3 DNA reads TGTGCCAGCAGCCCAAGACTAGCGGTGGGCGAGCAGTACTTC.

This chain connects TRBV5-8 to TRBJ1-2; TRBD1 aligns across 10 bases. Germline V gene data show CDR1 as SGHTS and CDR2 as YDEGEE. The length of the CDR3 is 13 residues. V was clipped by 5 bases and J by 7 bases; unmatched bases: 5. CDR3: CASRKTGGVGYTF. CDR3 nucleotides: TGTGCCAGCAGAAAGACAGGGGGCGTTGGCTACACCTTC.

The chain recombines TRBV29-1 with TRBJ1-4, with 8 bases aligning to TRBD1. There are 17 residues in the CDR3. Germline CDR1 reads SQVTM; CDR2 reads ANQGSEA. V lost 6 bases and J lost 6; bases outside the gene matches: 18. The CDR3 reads CSVSFTGGANRDEKLFF. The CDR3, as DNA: TGCAGCGTCTCTTTCACAGGGGGAGCGAATCGGGATGAAAAACTGTTTTTT.

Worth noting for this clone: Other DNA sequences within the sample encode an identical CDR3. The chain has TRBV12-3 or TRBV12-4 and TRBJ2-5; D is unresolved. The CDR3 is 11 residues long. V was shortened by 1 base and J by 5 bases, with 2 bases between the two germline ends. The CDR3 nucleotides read TGTGCCAGCAGTTTAGGGGAGACCCAGTACTTC. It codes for CASSLGETQYF.

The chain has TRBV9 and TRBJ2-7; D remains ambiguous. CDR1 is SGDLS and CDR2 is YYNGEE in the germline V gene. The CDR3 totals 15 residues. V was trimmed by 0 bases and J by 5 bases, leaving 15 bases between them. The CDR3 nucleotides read TGTGCCAGCAGCGTAGCAGGAATTCTCGAGAACGAGCAGTACTTC. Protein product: CASSVAGILENEQYF. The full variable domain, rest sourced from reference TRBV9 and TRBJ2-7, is DSGVTQTPKHLITATGQRVTLRCSPRSGDLSVYWYQQSLDQGLQFLIQYYNGEERAKGNILERFSAQQFPDLHSELNLSSLELGDSALYFCASSVAGILENEQYFGPGTRLTVT.

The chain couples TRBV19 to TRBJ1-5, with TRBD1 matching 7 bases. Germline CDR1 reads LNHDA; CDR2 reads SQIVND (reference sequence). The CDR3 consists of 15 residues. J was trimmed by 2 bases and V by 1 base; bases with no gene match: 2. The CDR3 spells CASSIGGTGNQPQHF. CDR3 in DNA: TGTGCCAGTAGTATAGGAGGGACAGGCAATCAGCCCCAGCATTTT.

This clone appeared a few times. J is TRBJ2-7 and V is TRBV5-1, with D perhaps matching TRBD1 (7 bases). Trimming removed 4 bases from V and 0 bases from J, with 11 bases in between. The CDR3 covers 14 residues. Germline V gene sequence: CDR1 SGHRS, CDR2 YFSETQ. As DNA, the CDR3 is TGCGCCAGCAGCAGGGGGGACAGCTCCTACGAGCAGTACTTC. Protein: CASSRGDSSYEQYF. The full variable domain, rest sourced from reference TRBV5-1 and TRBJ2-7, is KAGVTQTPRYLIKTRGQQVTLSCSPISGHRSVSWYQQTPGQGLQFLFEYFSETQRNKGNFPGRFSGRQFSNSRSEMNVSTLELGDSALYLCASSRGDSSYEQYFGPGTRLTVT.

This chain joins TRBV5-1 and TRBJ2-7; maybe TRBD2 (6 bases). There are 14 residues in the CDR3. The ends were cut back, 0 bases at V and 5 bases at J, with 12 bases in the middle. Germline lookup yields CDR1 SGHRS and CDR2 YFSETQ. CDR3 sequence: CASSLVTGSHEQYF. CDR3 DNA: TGCGCCAGCAGCTTGGTTACCGGGAGCCACGAGCAGTACTTC.

CDR3 sequence: CASSASEGVVGELFF. CDR3 DNA: TGTGCCAGCTCCGCTAGCGAGGGGGTAGTAGGGGAGCTGTTTTTT. This chain joins TRBV28 and TRBJ2-2; D possibly matches TRBD1 or TRBD2 (6 bases each). Germline CDR1 MDHEN, CDR2 SYDVKM. V was trimmed by 8 bases and J by 8 bases, leaving 21 bases between them. The CDR3 spans 15 residues.

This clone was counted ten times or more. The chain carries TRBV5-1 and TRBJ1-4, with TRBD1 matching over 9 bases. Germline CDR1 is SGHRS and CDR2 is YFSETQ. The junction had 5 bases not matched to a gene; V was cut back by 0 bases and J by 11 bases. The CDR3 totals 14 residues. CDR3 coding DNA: TGCGCCAGCAGCTTGGTAGGACAGGGGAGGAAACTGTTTTTT. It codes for CASSLVGQGRKLFF.

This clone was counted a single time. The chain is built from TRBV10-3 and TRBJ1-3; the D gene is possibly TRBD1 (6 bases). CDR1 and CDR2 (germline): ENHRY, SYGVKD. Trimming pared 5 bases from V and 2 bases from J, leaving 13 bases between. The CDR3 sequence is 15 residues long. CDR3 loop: CAISQQGSPGNTIYF. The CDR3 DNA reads TGTGCCATCAGTCAACAGGGATCACCTGGAAACACCATATATTTT.

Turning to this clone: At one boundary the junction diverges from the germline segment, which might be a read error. The CDR3 is CAWSRENDLDF. The CDR3 DNA follows: TGTGCCTGGAGTAGGGAGAACGATTTGGACTTC. This chain uses TRBV30 with TRBJ2-7, with D perhaps matching TRBD2 (5 bases). Germline loops: CDR1 GTSNPN, CDR2 SVGIG (reference sequence). This CDR3 has 11 residues.

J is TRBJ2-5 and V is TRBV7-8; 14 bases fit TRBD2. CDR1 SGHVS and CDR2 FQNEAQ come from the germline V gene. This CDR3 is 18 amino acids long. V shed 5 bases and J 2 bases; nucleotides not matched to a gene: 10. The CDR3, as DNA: TGTGCCAGCAGCGCGCGACTAGCGGGAGGGCCGAGGCAAGAGACCCAGTACTTC. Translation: CASSARLAGGPRQETQYF.

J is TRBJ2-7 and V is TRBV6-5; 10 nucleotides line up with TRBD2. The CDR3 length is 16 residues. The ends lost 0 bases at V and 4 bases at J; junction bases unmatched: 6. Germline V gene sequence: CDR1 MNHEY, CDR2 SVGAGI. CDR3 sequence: CASSYSRLAGAYEQYF. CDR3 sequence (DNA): TGTGCCAGCAGTTACTCCCGGCTAGCGGGAGCATACGAGCAGTACTTC.